These 3 T cell receptor beta chains were all obtained from the same sample, sequenced in a study of cytomegalovirus exposure and HLA in healthy donors. The primer mix had 60 Vbeta and 13 Jbeta primers. Sequencing was performed with immunoSEQ multiplex PCR; in TCRdb, only in-frame clones are kept and a portion is missing. Among about 140,000 clones, 70% to 85% were seen once, and the ten largest hold around 2%. Sequences were obtained from PBMCs. These receptors came from a woman between 40 and 55 years old in good health and CMV-seronegative.

J is TRBJ2-7 and V is TRBV7-9; no clear D. Trimming left V 8 bases short and J 6 bases short, with 14 bases between. The CDR3 runs 12 residues. Germline lookup yields CDR1 SEHNR and CDR2 FQNEAQ (reference sequence). The DNA of the CDR3 is TGTGCCAGCGTCCGGCTAGATGGCGAGCAGTACTTC. It specifies CASVRLDGEQYF.

This clone appeared a few times. The V gene is TRBV9, the J gene TRBJ1-5, with TRBD1 matching over 7 bases. V lost 0 bases and J lost 5; bases outside the gene matches: 2. The CDR3 runs to 14 residues. CDR1 is SGDLS, CDR2 YYNGEE, per germline. This CDR3 reads CASSVGDSDQPQHF. In DNA form, the CDR3 reads TGTGCCAGCAGCGTAGGGGACAGCGATCAGCCCCAGCATTTT.

The chain has TRBV5-1 and TRBJ1-1; 8 nucleotides line up with TRBD1. Germline V gene data show CDR1 as SGHRS and CDR2 as YFSETQ. This CDR3 is 14 amino acids long. The ends lost 2 bases at V and 1 base at J; junction bases unmatched: 1. The CDR3 protein is CASSFQGANTEAFF. CDR3 nucleotides: TGCGCCAGCAGCTTCCAGGGGGCGAACACTGAAGCTTTCTTT.